This record looks at one T cell receptor (beta chain) sequence and its context. This entry is derived from a study of blood T cell repertoires in COVID-19. The wider study: Both acute and convalescent COVID-19 samples were obtained from the United States, Italy and Spain. The analysed material was cDNA or gDNA that came from T cells, B-cell-depleted T cells, or PBMCs.

Germline CDR1 is KGHDR and CDR2 is SFDVKD. V was shortened by 4 bases and J by 9 bases, with 21 bases between the two germline ends. This CDR3 is 16 amino acids long. In the authors' workflow: For nucleated cells, counts were estimated from reference gene primer amplification. Some clones are missing from TCRdb's copy, which holds only in-frame ones; the method was immunoSEQ multiplex PCR. V, J and clone size are those of that table, while D and trimming were read from the DNA. Among 250,000 or so clones listed, around nine tenths were seen once. This clonotype was sampled from a man in his forties with active or convalescent COVID-19. The sequenced material came from peripheral blood. The chain has TRBV24-1 and TRBJ2-1; a weak D match, TRBD2 (7 bases). CDR3 protein: CATSDLLGGVSGEQFF. The CDR3 DNA is TGTGCCACCAGTGACCTTCTAGGGGGGGTTAGCGGTGAGCAGTTCTTC.